The entry that follows covers one T cell receptor (beta chain) sequence. What it recognizes is unknown. The CDR3 runs to 15 residues. V lost 6 bases to trimming and J lost 2 bases; unmatched junction nucleotides: 6. Germline CDR1 is MGHDK and CDR2 is SYGVNS. RNA transcripts served as the template for amplifying TCR beta CDR3 regions. First-round RT-PCR of the TCR CDR3 relied on the HTBI primer set. MiXCR was run by TCRdb on the multiplex PCR reads, yielding one entry per CDR3 protein. The top ten hold about 20% of the sample, which has about 570,000 distinct CDR3 sequences, roughly 46% seen once. The sample belongs to a study of T cells in Graves' hyperthyroidism and ophthalmopathy. Study-wide results and caveats: Ophthalmopathy was predicted by the model a median of about 6.7 months ahead of onset.

Sequenced: peripheral blood or thyroid tissue (not recorded which). The V gene is TRBV25-1, the J gene TRBJ2-3; TRBD2 matches 9 bases. This TCR came from an adult woman with Graves' disease, either hyperthyroidism or ophthalmopathy (not recorded which). The CDR3 sequence: CASRRASGNTDTQYF. The CDR3 DNA follows: TGTGCCAGCAGGCGGGCTAGCGGGAACACAGATACGCAGTATTTT.